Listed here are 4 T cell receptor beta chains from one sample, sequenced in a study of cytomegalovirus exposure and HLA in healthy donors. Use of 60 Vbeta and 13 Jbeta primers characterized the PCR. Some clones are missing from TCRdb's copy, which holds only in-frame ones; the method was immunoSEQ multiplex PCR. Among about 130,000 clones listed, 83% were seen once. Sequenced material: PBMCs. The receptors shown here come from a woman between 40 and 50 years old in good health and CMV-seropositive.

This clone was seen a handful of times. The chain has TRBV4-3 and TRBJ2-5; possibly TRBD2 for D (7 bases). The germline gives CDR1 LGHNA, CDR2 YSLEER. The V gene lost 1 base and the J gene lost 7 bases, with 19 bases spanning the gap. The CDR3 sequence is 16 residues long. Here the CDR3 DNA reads TGCGCCAGCAGCCAAGTAGGGGGGGCGTCTGTTGGGACCCAGTACTTC. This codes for CASSQVGGASVGTQYF.

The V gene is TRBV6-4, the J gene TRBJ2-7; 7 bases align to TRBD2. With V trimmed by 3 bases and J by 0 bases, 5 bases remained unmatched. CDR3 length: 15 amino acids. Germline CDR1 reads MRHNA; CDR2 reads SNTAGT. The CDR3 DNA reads TGTGCCAGCAGTGAAATTGGCGGGAGCTCCTACGAGCAGTACTTC. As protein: CASSEIGGSSYEQYF.

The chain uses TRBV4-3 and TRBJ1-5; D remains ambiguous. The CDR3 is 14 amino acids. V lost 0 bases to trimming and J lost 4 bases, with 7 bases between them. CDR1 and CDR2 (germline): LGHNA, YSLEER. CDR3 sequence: CASSQDAVNQPQHF. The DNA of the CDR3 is TGCGCCAGCAGCCAAGACGCAGTAAATCAGCCCCAGCATTTT.

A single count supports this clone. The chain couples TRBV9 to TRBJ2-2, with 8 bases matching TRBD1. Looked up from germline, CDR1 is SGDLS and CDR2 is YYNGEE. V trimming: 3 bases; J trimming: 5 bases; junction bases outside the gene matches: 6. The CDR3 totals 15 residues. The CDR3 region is CASSAGQGRTGELFF. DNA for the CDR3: TGTGCCAGCAGCGCTGGACAGGGTCGGACCGGGGAGCTGTTTTTT.